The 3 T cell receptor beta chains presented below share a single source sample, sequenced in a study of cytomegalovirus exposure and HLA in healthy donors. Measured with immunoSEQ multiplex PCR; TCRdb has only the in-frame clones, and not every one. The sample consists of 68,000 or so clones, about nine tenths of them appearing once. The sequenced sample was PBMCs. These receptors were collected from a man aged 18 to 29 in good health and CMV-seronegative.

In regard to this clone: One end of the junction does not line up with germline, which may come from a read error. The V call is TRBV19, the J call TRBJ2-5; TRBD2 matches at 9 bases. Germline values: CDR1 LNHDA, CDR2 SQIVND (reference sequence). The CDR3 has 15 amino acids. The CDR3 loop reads CASRIAGDATETQYF. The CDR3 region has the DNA TGTGCCAGTAGAATAGCGGGAGACGCGACAGAGACCCAGTACTTC.

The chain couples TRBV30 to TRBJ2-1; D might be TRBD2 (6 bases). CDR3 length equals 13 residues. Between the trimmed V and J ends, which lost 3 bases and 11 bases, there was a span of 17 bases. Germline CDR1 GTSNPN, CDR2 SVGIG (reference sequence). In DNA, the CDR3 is TGTGCCTGGAGGAATCCAGGGAGGCCAAAGCAGTTCTTC. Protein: CAWRNPGRPKQFF.

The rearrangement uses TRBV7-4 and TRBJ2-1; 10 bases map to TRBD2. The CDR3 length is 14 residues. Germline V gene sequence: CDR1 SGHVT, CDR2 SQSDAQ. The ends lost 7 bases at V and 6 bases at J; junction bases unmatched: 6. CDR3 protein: CASTDPSGSNEQFF. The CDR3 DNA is TGTGCCAGCACCGATCCTAGCGGGAGCAATGAGCAGTTCTTC.